Below, 20 T cell receptor beta chains from the same sample are listed, as sequenced in a study of cytomegalovirus exposure and HLA in healthy donors. The PCR had 60 Vbeta and 13 Jbeta primers. The method was immunoSEQ multiplex PCR; TCRdb's version includes in-frame clones alone and lacks a portion of them. Of under 200,000 clones in the sample, 80% were seen once. The sample consisted of PBMCs. All receptors come from a man between 18 and 35 years old in good health and CMV-seropositive.

This chain connects TRBV5-4 to TRBJ2-5; no firm D call. The V gene lost 0 bases and the J gene lost 0 bases, with 3 bases spanning the gap. The CDR3 spans 13 residues. Germline loops: CDR1 SGHNT, CDR2 YYREEE (reference sequence). CDR3 amino acids: CASSLDYQETQYF. The CDR3 nucleotides are TGTGCCAGCAGCTTGGACTACCAAGAGACCCAGTACTTC.

The chain joins TRBV27 to TRBJ2-7, with TRBD1 as a possible D gene (6 bases). CDR1 is MNHEY, CDR2 SMNVEV, per germline (reference sequence). The CDR3 totals 13 residues. The V gene lost 3 bases and the J gene lost 5 bases, with 11 bases spanning the gap. The CDR3 here is CASSFTQGNEQYF. The DNA for the CDR3 is TGTGCCAGCAGTTTTACCCAGGGGAACGAGCAGTACTTC.

J is TRBJ2-7 and V is TRBV13, with a possible D match to TRBD1 (5 bases). Trimming took off 5 bases at V and 0 bases at J, with 20 bases between the two ends. This CDR3 region has 17 residues. Germline CDR1 reads PRHDT; CDR2 reads FYEKMQ (reference sequence). The CDR3 region has the DNA TGTGCCAGCAGCCAACGAGCAGGGTGGCACCGCTCCTACGAGCAGTACTTC. This gives the protein CASSQRAGWHRSYEQYF. Together with reference TRBV13 and TRBJ2-7, the CDR3 gives the full variable domain: AAGVIQSPRHLIKEKRETATLKCYPIPRHDTVYWYQQGPGQDPQFLISFYEKMQSDKGSIPDRFSAQQFSDYHSELNMSSLELGDSALYFCASSQRAGWHRSYEQYFGPGTRLTVT.

J is TRBJ2-3 and V is TRBV2; no reliable D call. This CDR3 comprises 16 residues. The germline V gene has CDR1 SNHLY and CDR2 FYNNEI. Trimming shortened V by 6 bases and J by 2 bases, and 18 bases separated the two germline ends. In DNA form, the CDR3 reads TGTGCCAGCAGCTTTTTGAGAATATCGAACACAGATACGCAGTATTTT. This gives the protein CASSFLRISNTDTQYF.

J is TRBJ1-4 and V is TRBV25-1, with TRBD1 as a possible D gene (5 bases). The CDR3 covers 14 residues. The germline gives CDR1 MGHDK, CDR2 SYGVNS. Deletions cut 8 bases from V and 2 bases from J, with 12 bases between. Written as DNA, the CDR3 is TGTGCCAGCTCCGGGGGGACGACTAATGAAAAACTGTTTTTT. This encodes CASSGGTTNEKLFF. Supplemented by reference TRBV25-1 and TRBJ1-4, the full variable domain reads EADIYQTPRYLVIGTGKKITLECSQTMGHDKMYWYQQDPGMELHLIHYSYGVNSTEKGDLSSESTVSRIRTEHFPLTLESARPSHTSQYLCASSGGTTNEKLFFGSGTQLSVL.

V gene TRBV29-1 combines with J gene TRBJ2-1; 9 bases are a match to TRBD1. Looked up from germline, CDR1 is SQVTM and CDR2 is ANQGSEA. This CDR3 spans 14 amino acids. Unmatched junction bases numbered 3, after V lost 6 bases and J lost 0 bases. CDR3 bases: TGCAGCGTCGTGACAGGGGGCTCCTACAATGAGCAGTTCTTC. Its translation: CSVVTGGSYNEQFF.

This clone was observed a few times. The CDR3 sequence: CASSQVILSYEQYF. CDR3 nucleotides: TGTGCCAGCAGCCAAGTTATTCTCAGTTACGAGCAGTACTTC. The V call is TRBV4-2, the J call TRBJ2-7; D gene uncertain. This CDR3 has 14 residues. Trimming stripped 1 base from V and 4 bases from J, with 11 bases between. The V gene's germline CDR1 is LGHNA and CDR2 YNFKEQ.

The J gene is TRBJ2-3, the V gene TRBV10-3; no reliable D call. Germline lookup yields CDR1 ENHRY and CDR2 SYGVKD. V shed 0 bases and J shed 0 bases, with 16 bases lying between them. The CDR3 contains 18 residues. The CDR3 protein is CAISESITPPGSTDTQYF. The DNA for the CDR3 is TGTGCCATCAGTGAGTCGATTACGCCCCCGGGTAGCACAGATACGCAGTATTTT.

The rearrangement uses TRBV7-8 and TRBJ1-5, with 9 nucleotides matching TRBD1. The CDR3 has 15 residues. The germline CDR1 and CDR2 sequences are SGHVS and FQNEAQ. With 3 bases clipped from V and 4 bases from J, the junction kept 4 bases outside the gene matches. DNA for the CDR3: TGTGCCAGCAGCTTGCGACAGGGGGTGAATCAGCCCCAGCATTTT. It encodes CASSLRQGVNQPQHF.

J is TRBJ1-2 and V is TRBV27, with D possibly TRBD1 on 5 matching bases. The CDR3 contains 13 residues. Trimming left V 4 bases short and J 4 bases short, with 10 bases between. The germline gives CDR1 MNHEY, CDR2 SMNVEV (reference sequence). The CDR3 loop reads CASSSNRFYGYTF. In nucleotides, the CDR3 is TGTGCCAGCAGTTCCAACAGGTTCTATGGCTACACCTTC.

V and J are TRBV7-2 and TRBJ2-3, with D unclear. V was clipped by 2 bases and J by 13 bases, with 13 bases between them. Per germline, CDR1 SGHTA and CDR2 FQGNSA. There are 12 residues in the CDR3. The CDR3 nucleotides are TGTGCCAGCAGCTTACAAGCCCGTCATGAGTATTTT. Amino acids: CASSLQARHEYF.

This clone has more than one count but fewer than ten. This sequence joins TRBV18 and TRBJ1-3; maybe TRBD1 (6 bases). This CDR3 spans 15 amino acids. V dropped 3 bases and J dropped 4 bases, with 13 bases sitting between them. Germline CDR1 KGHSH, CDR2 LQKENI. CDR3 loop: CASSPGTPEGNTIYF. In DNA, the CDR3 is TGTGCCAGCTCACCCGGGACACCGGAGGGAAACACCATATATTTT. The full variable domain, rest sourced from reference TRBV18 and TRBJ1-3, is NAGVMQNPRHLVRRRGQEARLRCSPMKGHSHVYWYRQLPEEGLKFMVYLQKENIIDESGMPKERFSAEFPKEGPSILRIQQVVRGDSAAYFCASSPGTPEGNTIYFGEGSWLTVV.

The chain couples TRBV7-9 to TRBJ1-2, with D possibly matching TRBD1 (6 bases). Trimming removed 5 bases at V and 8 bases at J, with 21 bases between. CDR3 length: 15 residues. Looked up from germline, CDR1 is SEHNR and CDR2 is FQNEAQ (reference sequence). The CDR3 sequence is CASSRRQDTSGGYTF. The CDR3 DNA is TGTGCCAGCAGCAGACGACAGGACACCTCGGGAGGCTACACCTTC.

This rearrangement joins TRBV5-1 to TRBJ1-1, with unresolved D. Germline V gives CDR1 SGHRS, CDR2 YFSETQ. Deletions cut 3 bases from V and 4 bases from J, with 4 bases between. The CDR3 is made up of 11 amino acids. The CDR3 DNA sequence: TGCGCCAGCAGCTCCCGCACTGAAGCTTTCTTT. Protein sequence: CASSSRTEAFF.

This clone qualifies as medium-sized. The CDR3 DNA follows: TGTGCCAGCAGCTTGGAGCTAGCCCCCTACGAGCAGTACTTC. It specifies CASSLELAPYEQYF. The chain recombines TRBV5-6 with TRBJ2-7; a weak D match, TRBD2 (5 bases). V was trimmed by 0 bases and J by 2 bases, leaving 9 bases between them. This CDR3 is 14 amino acids long. Germline CDR1 is SGHDT and CDR2 is YYEEEE.

The rearrangement uses TRBV18 and TRBJ2-1, with 12 bases aligning to TRBD1. This CDR3 has 16 amino acids. Germline-derived CDR1 and CDR2 are KGHSH and LQKENI. After removal of 0 bases from V and 8 bases from J, the junction contained 5 bases not matched to a gene. The CDR3 sequence: CASSPPGQGAFDEQFF. CDR3 nucleotides: TGTGCCAGCTCACCACCGGGACAGGGGGCTTTTGATGAGCAGTTCTTC. Full variable domain (remainder filled in from reference TRBV18 and TRBJ2-1): NAGVMQNPRHLVRRRGQEARLRCSPMKGHSHVYWYRQLPEEGLKFMVYLQKENIIDESGMPKERFSAEFPKEGPSILRIQQVVRGDSAAYFCASSPPGQGAFDEQFFGPGTRLTVL.

The chain links TRBV11-2 to TRBJ2-7, with 7 bases aligning to TRBD1. Germline assignment: CDR1 SGHAT and CDR2 FQNNGV. The CDR3 has 15 residues. V trimming: 4 bases; J trimming: 6 bases; junction bases outside the gene matches: 12. The CDR3 DNA sequence: TGTGCCAGCAGCTACGTGACAGGGCTCTCGGCCGAGCAGTACTTC. Residues: CASSYVTGLSAEQYF.

The rearrangement joins TRBV7-9 to TRBJ2-1; 7 bases match TRBD2. Looked up from germline, CDR1 is SEHNR and CDR2 is FQNEAQ (reference sequence). V was pared by 1 base and J by 4 bases, with 13 bases of the junction left unmatched. The CDR3 extends over 18 amino acids. DNA of the CDR3: TGTGCCAGCAGCTTAGTCCAACAAGCGGGGAAAGTTTACAATGAGCAGTTCTTC. This gives the protein CASSLVQQAGKVYNEQFF.

The J gene is TRBJ1-1, the V gene TRBV9, with unresolved D. Germline CDR1 SGDLS, CDR2 YYNGEE. V was trimmed by 3 bases and J by 6 bases, leaving 12 bases between them. The CDR3 is made up of 13 amino acids. The CDR3 DNA is TGTGCCAGCAGCGACGAGCCGATTTCTGAAGCTTTCTTT. Protein sequence: CASSDEPISEAFF. The variable domain in full, completed from reference TRBV9 and TRBJ1-1, reads DSGVTQTPKHLITATGQRVTLRCSPRSGDLSVYWYQQSLDQGLQFLIQYYNGEERAKGNILERFSAQQFPDLHSELNLSSLELGDSALYFCASSDEPISEAFFGQGTRLTVV.

J is TRBJ1-4 and V is TRBV5-1; maybe TRBD1 (5 bases). Germline V gene sequence: CDR1 SGHRS, CDR2 YFSETQ. CDR3 size: 16 residues. Trimming cost V 4 bases and J 0 bases, with 13 bases left between them. The CDR3 here is CASSVNRFATNEKLFF. The CDR3 DNA reads as TGCGCCAGCAGCGTGAACAGGTTTGCAACTAATGAAAAACTGTTTTTT.